This TCR beta chain was recorded in a study of CD8 T cells in ankylosing spondylitis (dated by TCRdb to 2016 to 2017). About the full investigation: To find TCR variants linked to disease, the study profiled T cell receptor beta repertoires in ankylosing spondylitis patients and healthy donors. In total, the full study cohort was made up of 95 to 110 healthy donors and 25 to 30 ankylosing spondylitis patients. Peripheral blood was sampled, and synovial fluid was additionally collected from ankylosing spondylitis patients.

Cut back by 2 bases and 0 bases, the V and J ends lie 9 bases apart. Based on the germline V gene, the CDR1 and CDR2 sequences are SGHTS and YDEGEE. The CDR3 runs 15 amino acids, cysteine and phenylalanine included. Of the read, only the CDR3 DNA is kept; its 45 bases are in frame from base 1. Overall results and qualifications from the work: The disease-linked clones had a CD8+ phenotype and were found at relatively low frequencies in peripheral blood. A TCR beta motif made up of 7 to 9 highly homologous amino acid variants appeared to be characteristic of blood from ankylosing spondylitis patients. Some motif variants were previously reported in synovial fluid and blood of reactive arthritis patients, suggesting common disease-initiation mechanisms. The disease-linked clones were reported as significantly enriched in matched synovial fluid samples from ankylosing spondylitis patients.

This clonotype was counted a few times. The target of this receptor is not known. Base qualities are not at hand, and no much larger clone is one base apart. The reads were generated on an Illumina HiSeq 2500. Quantitative 5'-RACE with molecular barcodes was used to prepare TCR beta libraries. On the authors' methods: A new computational method based on a probabilistic model of VDJ rearrangement was used to identify disease-linked TCR variants. In TCRdb, the public reads were trimmed at Q25 with fastp and aligned with MiXCR, with productive beta chains retained. Records with the same CDR3 protein are collapsed into one entry carrying the most frequent genes and DNA. For this entry, the V and J calls and clone size follow TCRdb and not the study's own pipeline. In all, the sample holds fewer than 650,000 distinct CDR3 sequences, and roughly an eighth of those were seen once. Together, the top ten hold under 7.5% of the sample.

Here the chain combines TRBV5-8 and TRBJ1-3, with no reliable assignment of the D segment. Input material: blood, either unsorted or a sorted T cell fraction (not recorded which). The TCR sequence derives from a male donor with ankylosing spondylitis. This receptor carries the CDR3 CASSLRFVSGNTIYF. The sequenced DNA is TGTGCCAGCAGCTTAAGATTCGTCTCTGGAAACACCATATATTTT.